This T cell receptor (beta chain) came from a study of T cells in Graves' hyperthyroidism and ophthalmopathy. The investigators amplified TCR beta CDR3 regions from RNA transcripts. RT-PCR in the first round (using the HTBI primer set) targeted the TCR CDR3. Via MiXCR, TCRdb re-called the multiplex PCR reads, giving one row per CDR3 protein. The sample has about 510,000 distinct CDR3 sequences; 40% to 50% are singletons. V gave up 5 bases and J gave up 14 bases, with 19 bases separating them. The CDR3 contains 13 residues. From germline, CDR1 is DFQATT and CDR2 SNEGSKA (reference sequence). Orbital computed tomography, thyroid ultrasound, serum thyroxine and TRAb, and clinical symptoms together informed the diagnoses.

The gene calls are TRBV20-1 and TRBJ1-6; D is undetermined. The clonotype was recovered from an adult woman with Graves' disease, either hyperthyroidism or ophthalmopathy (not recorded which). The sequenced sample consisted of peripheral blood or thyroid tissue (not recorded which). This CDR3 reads CSAVGLGLQSLHF. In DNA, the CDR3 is TGCAGTGCTGTAGGTTTGGGTCTACAATCCCTCCACTTT.